A single sample is the source of the 2 T cell receptor beta chains below, sequenced in a study of cytomegalovirus exposure and HLA in healthy donors. The PCR employed 60 Vbeta primers together with 13 Jbeta primers. The repertoire was sequenced with immunoSEQ multiplex PCR; TCRdb's copy has only in-frame clones and lacks some. The table has about 87,000 clones, roughly 72% seen once; the top ten hold approximately 20%. Sequenced input: PBMCs. The receptors were gathered from a young man in good health and CMV-seropositive.

In its sample, this clone was seen a few times. The chain recombines TRBV5-1 with TRBJ2-2, with D maybe TRBD1 (6 bases). The CDR3 extends over 14 amino acids. Germline V gives CDR1 SGHRS, CDR2 YFSETQ. The V end was cut by 4 bases, the J end by 4 bases, with 11 bases between. The CDR3 nucleotides read TGCGCCAGCAGCAAATACAGGGTCACCGGGGAGCTGTTTTTT. It encodes CASSKYRVTGELFF.

V usage is TRBV7-3 and J usage is TRBJ1-1; the D gene is possibly TRBD1 (5 bases). Trimming stripped 1 base from V and 6 bases from J, with 18 bases between. The CDR3 totals 16 residues. Germline values: CDR1 SGHTA, CDR2 FQGTGA. CDR3 bases: TGTGCCAGCAGCTTAAGACCTGCGGGCGGGGCCGCTGAAGCTTTCTTT. This gives the protein CASSLRPAGGAAEAFF.